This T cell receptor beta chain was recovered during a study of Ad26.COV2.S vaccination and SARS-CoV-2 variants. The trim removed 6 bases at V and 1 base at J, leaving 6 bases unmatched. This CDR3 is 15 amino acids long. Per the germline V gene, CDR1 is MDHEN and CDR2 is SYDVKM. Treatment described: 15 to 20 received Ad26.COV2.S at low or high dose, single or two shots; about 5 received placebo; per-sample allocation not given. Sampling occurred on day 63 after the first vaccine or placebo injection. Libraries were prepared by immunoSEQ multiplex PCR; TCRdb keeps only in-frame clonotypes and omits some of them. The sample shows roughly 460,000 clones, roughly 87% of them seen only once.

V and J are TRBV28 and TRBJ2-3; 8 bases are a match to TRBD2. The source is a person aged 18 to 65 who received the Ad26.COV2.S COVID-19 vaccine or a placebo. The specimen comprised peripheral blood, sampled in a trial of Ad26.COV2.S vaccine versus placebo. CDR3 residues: CASREIAGRTDTQYF. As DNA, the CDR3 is TGTGCCAGCAGAGAGATAGCGGGGCGCACAGATACGCAGTATTTT.